These 10 T cell receptor beta chains originate from one sample sequenced in a study of cytomegalovirus exposure and HLA in healthy donors. Primers: 60 Vbeta forward and 13 Jbeta reverse. Measured with immunoSEQ multiplex PCR; TCRdb has only the in-frame clones, and not every one. The sample has more than 110,000 clones, around 77% seen once. The sample taken for sequencing was PBMCs. The source is a man aged 18-30 years in good health and CMV-seronegative.

The chain carries TRBV11-2 and TRBJ1-2, with 8 bases identical to TRBD1. Germline CDR1 is SGHAT and CDR2 is FQNNGV. V shed 3 bases and J 4 bases; nucleotides not matched to a gene: 4. The CDR3 is 14 residues long. The CDR3 sequence: CASSFSTGAYGYTF. As DNA, the CDR3 is TGTGCCAGCAGCTTTTCGACAGGGGCCTATGGCTACACCTTC.

V usage is TRBV6-5 and J usage is TRBJ1-4; no reliable D call. V dropped 7 bases and J dropped 1 base, with 10 bases sitting between them. Looked up from germline, CDR1 is MNHEY and CDR2 is SVGAGI. The CDR3 extends over 14 amino acids. CDR3 sequence (DNA): TGTGCCAGCATGGGCTCTGGAACTAATGAAAAACTGTTTTTT. It encodes CASMGSGTNEKLFF.

This clone appeared a few times. The chain links TRBV6-5 to TRBJ1-3, with 9 bases aligning to TRBD1. Per the germline V gene, CDR1 is MNHEY and CDR2 is SVGAGI. CDR3 size: 16 residues. V lost 4 bases and J lost 4; bases outside the gene matches: 8. CDR3 loop: CASSSDRGKRGNTIYF. DNA of the CDR3: TGTGCCAGCAGTTCGGACAGGGGTAAAAGAGGAAACACCATATATTTT.

V is TRBV9 and J is TRBJ1-3; TRBD1 matches at 12 bases. Germline lookup yields CDR1 SGDLS and CDR2 YYNGEE. Losses at the gene ends were 0 bases for V and 4 bases for J; bases not matched to a gene: 8. CDR3 length equals 18 residues. The CDR3 loop reads CASSVGGTGGYGGNTIYF. The CDR3 nucleotides are TGTGCCAGCAGCGTAGGAGGGACAGGGGGCTACGGCGGAAACACCATATATTTT.

The rearrangement joins TRBV10-3 to TRBJ2-7; TRBD1 is a possible D gene (6 bases). V was cut by 6 bases and J by 4 bases, with 13 bases left in between. The CDR3 is made up of 13 amino acids. The germline gives CDR1 ENHRY, CDR2 SYGVKD. The CDR3 region is CAIRRTDQYEQYF. The CDR3 DNA sequence: TGTGCCATCAGGCGGACAGACCAGTACGAGCAGTACTTC.

The gene calls are TRBV7-9 and TRBJ2-6; weak D call: TRBD2 (5 bases). This CDR3 comprises 19 residues. Trimming pared 1 base from V and 0 bases from J, leaving 16 bases between. Germline V gives CDR1 SEHNR, CDR2 FQNEAQ (reference sequence). The CDR3 DNA follows: TGTGCCAGCAGCTTAGGCTCGGGGTTAGGATCCTCTGGGGCCAACGTCCTGACTTTC. The encoded protein is CASSLGSGLGSSGANVLTF.

In its sample, this clone was seen once. The chain couples TRBV18 to TRBJ2-5, with D unclear. In germline, CDR1 is KGHSH, CDR2 LQKENI. Trimming pared 1 base from V and 3 bases from J, leaving 3 bases between. There are 12 residues in the CDR3. As DNA, the CDR3 is TGTGCCAGCTCACCACTCGAAGAGACCCAGTACTTC. Residues: CASSPLEETQYF.

V is TRBV11-2 and J is TRBJ1-2, with D perhaps matching TRBD1 (6 bases). The CDR3 totals 15 residues. Germline-derived CDR1 and CDR2 are SGHAT and FQNNGV. Trimming pared 1 base from V and 0 bases from J, leaving 9 bases between. CDR3 nucleotide sequence: TGTGCCAGCAGCTTAGGGGACATCTCTAACTATGGCTACACCTTC. This encodes CASSLGDISNYGYTF.

CDR3 amino acids: CASSPPRSAVNEKLFF. In nucleotides, the CDR3 is TGTGCCAGCTCACCACCAAGGAGCGCGGTGAATGAAAAACTGTTTTTT. The rearrangement links TRBV18 to TRBJ1-4; D uncertain. This CDR3 contains 16 residues. V dropped 0 bases and J dropped 5 bases, with 13 bases sitting between them. The germline V gene encodes CDR1 KGHSH and CDR2 LQKENI.

This chain uses TRBV19 with TRBJ1-2, with TRBD1 matching 7 bases. This CDR3 has 17 residues. V lost 0 bases and J lost 7; bases outside the gene matches: 14. Germline CDR1 is LNHDA and CDR2 is SQIVND (reference sequence). The CDR3 DNA sequence: TGTGCCAGTAGTATAGATCCCCGACAGGGAAGAAAACGTGGCTACACCTTC. It specifies CASSIDPRQGRKRGYTF.